The rows below give T cell receptor beta chains drawn from one sample of a study of long-term antiretroviral therapy in people with HIV. The repertoire was sequenced with immunoSEQ multiplex PCR; TCRdb's copy has only in-frame clones and lacks some. In the table there are tens of thousands of clones, roughly 87% of which are singletons. The sample here was unsorted PBMCs, taken 2 years after starting antiretroviral therapy. These receptors all stem from a middle-aged man with HIV. The conserved cysteine and the conserved F or W are not part of the CDR3 here.

v_gene	j_gene	CDR3aa
TRBV4-3	TRBJ1-5	ASSQRLSNQPQH
TRBV28	TRBJ2-6	ASRRTAAGANVLT
TRBV6-1	TRBJ2-2	ASKTTGGTGELF
TRBV28	TRBJ1-3	ASSFAREGYSGNTIY
TRBV19	TRBJ2-1	ASSKHGTDLYNEQF
TRBV28	TRBJ1-6	ASSIYTNSPLH
TRBV6-1	TRBJ2-3	ASSDTESTDTQY
TRBV6-4	TRBJ2-2	ASSDSERDAGELF
TRBV4-3	TRBJ2-2	ASSQDEQSPTGELF
TRBV19	TRBJ1-6	ASNLGQGGSSPLH
TRBV13	TRBJ2-7	ASRRTGNSYEQY
TRBV18	TRBJ1-2	ASSRAGTGQDERYGYT
TRBV7-2	TRBJ2-1	ASSLTSGGSLQF
TRBV5-4	TRBJ1-2	ASSLGAVDYGYT
TRBV13	TRBJ1-5	ASSRSAVLNQPQH
TRBV14	TRBJ2-1	ASSRGGGNEQF
TRBV4-3	TRBJ2-5	ASSTSGAFQETQY
TRBV28	TRBJ2-3	ASSERGGRTDTQY
TRBV29-1	TRBJ2-3	SVEDGGDGTDTQY
TRBV30	TRBJ1-3	AWRQTGNTIY
TRBV5-8	TRBJ1-3	ASSTGHSSGNTIY
TRBV7-7	TRBJ2-2	ASSLASGGDTGELF
TRBV2	TRBJ2-2	ASSGENTGELF
TRBV30	TRBJ2-5	AWSVHGLYQETQY
TRBV5-1	TRBJ2-1	ASSLREGDEQF
TRBV6-1	TRBJ2-3	ASSDANTGDTQY
TRBV6-6	TRBJ2-1	ASSDWTGQRNEQF
TRBV2	TRBJ2-1	ASSDNKDNEQF
TRBV7-9	TRBJ2-7	ASSYGTESSYEQY
TRBV15	TRBJ1-2	ATSREREAGYGYT
TRBV13	TRBJ2-3	ASSLGVGAGDTQY
TRBV10-3	TRBJ1-4	AISDSDFNEKLF
TRBV7-2	TRBJ2-1	ASSPPGTNEQF
TRBV28	TRBJ2-7	ASSSPGGASYEQY
TRBV28	TRBJ1-6	ASRTGSLYNSYNSPLH
TRBV7-9	TRBJ2-1	ASSLLGVDEQF
TRBV6-5	TRBJ1-2	ASSRYRGLNYGYT
TRBV20-1	TRBJ2-3	SARVGGNRY
TRBV30	TRBJ1-1	AWSILWEGTEAF
TRBV7-9	TRBJ2-5	ATLPGGATKTQY
TRBV5-5	TRBJ2-7	ASSSGTGVREQY
TRBV7-3	TRBJ1-1	ASTEGTLNTEAF
TRBV6-6	TRBJ1-3	ASSEGYSGNTIY
TRBV7-9	TRBJ1-1	ASSQGINTEAF
TRBV5-6	TRBJ2-1	ASSLAGEYSYNEQF